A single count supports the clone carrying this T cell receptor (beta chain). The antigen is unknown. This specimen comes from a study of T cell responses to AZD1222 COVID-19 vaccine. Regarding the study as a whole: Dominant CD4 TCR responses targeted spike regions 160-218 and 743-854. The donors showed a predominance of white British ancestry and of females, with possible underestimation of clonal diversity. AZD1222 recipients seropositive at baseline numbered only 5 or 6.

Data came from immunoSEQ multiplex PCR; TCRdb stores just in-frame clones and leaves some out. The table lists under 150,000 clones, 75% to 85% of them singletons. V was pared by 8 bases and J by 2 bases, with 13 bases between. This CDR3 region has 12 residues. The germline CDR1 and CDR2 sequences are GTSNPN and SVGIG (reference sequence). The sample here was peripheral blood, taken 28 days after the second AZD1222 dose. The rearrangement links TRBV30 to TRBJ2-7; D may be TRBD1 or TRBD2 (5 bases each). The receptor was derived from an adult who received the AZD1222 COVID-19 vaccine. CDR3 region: CAGAGGTYEQYF. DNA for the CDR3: TGTGCCGGGGCTGGGGGAACCTACGAGCAGTACTTC.